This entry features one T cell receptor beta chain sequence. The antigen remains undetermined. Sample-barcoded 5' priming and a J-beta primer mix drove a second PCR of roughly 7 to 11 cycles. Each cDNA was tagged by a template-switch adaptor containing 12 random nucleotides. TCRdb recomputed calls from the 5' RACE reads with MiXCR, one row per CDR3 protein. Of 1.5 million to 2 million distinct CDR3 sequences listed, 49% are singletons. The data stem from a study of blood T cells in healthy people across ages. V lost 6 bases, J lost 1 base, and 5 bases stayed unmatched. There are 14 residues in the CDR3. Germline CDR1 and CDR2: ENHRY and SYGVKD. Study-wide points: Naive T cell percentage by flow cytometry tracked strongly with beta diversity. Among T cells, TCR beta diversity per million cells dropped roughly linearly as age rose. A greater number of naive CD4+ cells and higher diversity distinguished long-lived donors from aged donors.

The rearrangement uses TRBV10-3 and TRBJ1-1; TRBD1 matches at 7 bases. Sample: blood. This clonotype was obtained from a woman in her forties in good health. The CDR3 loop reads CAIRTGATNTEAFF. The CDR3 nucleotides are TGTGCCATCAGAACAGGGGCGACGAACACTGAAGCTTTCTTT.